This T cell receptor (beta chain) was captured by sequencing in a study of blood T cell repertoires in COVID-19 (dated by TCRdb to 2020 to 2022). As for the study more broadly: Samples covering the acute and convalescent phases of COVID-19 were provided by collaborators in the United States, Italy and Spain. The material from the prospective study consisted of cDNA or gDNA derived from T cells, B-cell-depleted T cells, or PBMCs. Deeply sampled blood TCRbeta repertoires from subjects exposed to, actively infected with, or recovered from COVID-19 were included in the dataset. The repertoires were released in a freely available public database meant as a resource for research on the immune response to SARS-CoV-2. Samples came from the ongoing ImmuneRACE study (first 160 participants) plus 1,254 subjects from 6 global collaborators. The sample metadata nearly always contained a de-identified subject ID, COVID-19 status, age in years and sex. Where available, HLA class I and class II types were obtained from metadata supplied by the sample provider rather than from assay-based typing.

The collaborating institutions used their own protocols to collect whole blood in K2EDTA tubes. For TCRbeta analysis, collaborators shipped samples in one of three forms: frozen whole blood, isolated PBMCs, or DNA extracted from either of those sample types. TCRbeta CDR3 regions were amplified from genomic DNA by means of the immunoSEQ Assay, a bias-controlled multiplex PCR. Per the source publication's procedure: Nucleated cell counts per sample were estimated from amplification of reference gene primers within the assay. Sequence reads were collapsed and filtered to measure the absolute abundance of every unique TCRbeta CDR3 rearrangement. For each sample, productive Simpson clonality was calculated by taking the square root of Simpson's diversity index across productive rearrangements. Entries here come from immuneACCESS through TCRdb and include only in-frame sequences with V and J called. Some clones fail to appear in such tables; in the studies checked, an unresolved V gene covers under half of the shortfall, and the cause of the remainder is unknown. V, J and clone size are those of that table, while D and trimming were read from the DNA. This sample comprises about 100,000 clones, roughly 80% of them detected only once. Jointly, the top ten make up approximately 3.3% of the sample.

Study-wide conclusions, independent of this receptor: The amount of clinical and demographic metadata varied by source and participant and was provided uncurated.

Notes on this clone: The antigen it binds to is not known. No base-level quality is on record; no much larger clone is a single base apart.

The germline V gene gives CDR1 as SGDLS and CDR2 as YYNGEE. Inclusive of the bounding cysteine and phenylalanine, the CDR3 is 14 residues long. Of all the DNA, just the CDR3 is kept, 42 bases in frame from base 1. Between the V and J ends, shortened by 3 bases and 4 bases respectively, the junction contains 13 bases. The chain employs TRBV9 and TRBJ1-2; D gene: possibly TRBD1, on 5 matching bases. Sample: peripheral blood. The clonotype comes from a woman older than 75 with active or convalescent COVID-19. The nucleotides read TGTGCCAGCAGCGGATCCGGGACTAGCTATGGCTACACCTTC. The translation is CASSGSGTSYGYTF.